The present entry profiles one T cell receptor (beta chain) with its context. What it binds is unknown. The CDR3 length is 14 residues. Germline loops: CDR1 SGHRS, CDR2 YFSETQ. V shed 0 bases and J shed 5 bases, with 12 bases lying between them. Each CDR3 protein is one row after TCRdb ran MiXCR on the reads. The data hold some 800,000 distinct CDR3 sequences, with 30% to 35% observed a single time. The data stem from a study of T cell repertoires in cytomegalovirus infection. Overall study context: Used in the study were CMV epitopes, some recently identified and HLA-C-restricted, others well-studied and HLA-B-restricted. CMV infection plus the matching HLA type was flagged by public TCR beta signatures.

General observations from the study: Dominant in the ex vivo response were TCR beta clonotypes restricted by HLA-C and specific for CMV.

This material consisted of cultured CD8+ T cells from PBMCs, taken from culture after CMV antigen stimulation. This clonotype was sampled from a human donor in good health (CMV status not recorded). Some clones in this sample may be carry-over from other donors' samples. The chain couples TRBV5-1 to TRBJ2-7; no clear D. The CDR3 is CASSLVGVSDEQYV. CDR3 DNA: TGCGCCAGCAGCTTGGTCGGCGTATCGGACGAGCAGTACGTC.